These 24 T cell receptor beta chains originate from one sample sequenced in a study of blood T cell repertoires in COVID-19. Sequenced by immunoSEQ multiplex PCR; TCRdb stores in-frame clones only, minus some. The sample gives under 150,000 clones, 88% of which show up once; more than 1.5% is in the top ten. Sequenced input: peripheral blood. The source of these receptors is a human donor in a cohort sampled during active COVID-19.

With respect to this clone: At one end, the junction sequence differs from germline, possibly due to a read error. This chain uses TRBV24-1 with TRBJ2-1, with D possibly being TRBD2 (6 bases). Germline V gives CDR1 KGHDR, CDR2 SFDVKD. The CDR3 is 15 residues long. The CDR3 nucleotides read TGTGCCACCAGTGATTCGCGGACTACCGACAATGAGCAGCTCTTC. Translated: CATSDSRTTDNEQLF.

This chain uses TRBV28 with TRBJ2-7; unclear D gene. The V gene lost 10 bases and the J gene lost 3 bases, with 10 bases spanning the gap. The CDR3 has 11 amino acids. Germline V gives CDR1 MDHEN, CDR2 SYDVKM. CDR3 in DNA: TGTGCCACACGTCAGGTCTACGAGCAGTACTTC. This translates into CATRQVYEQYF.

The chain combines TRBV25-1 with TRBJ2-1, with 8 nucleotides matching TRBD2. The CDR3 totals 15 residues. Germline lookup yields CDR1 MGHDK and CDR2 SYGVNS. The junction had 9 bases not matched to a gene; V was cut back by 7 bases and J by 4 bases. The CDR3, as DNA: TGTGCCAGCAAAAAGGCAGCGGGAGTTTACAATGAGCAGTTCTTC. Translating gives CASKKAAGVYNEQFF.

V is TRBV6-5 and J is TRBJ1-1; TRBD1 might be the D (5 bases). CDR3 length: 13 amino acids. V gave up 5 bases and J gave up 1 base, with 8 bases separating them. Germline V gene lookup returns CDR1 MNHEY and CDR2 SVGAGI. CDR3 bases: TGTGCCAGCAGTCTTGACAGGAACACTGAAGCTTTCTTT. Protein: CASSLDRNTEAFF.

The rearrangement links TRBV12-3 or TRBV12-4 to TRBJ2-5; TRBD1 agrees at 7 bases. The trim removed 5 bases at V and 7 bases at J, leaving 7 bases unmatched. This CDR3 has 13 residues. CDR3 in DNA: TGTGCCAGCAGTATACAGGGGCTGGCGACCCAGTACTTC. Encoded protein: CASSIQGLATQYF.

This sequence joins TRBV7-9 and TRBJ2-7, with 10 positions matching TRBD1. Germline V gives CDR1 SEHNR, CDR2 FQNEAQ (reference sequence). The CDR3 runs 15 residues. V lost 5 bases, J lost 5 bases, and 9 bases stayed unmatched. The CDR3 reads CASSLLSGTGDEQYF. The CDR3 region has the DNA TGTGCCAGCAGCCTGCTCTCCGGGACAGGGGACGAGCAGTACTTC.

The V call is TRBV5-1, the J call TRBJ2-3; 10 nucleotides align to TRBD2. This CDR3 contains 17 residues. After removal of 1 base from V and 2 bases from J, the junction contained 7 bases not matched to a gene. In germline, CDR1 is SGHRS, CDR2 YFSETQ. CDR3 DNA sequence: TGCGCCAGCAGCTTGTATAGCGGGAGGAAAAACACAGATACGCAGTATTTT. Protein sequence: CASSLYSGRKNTDTQYF.

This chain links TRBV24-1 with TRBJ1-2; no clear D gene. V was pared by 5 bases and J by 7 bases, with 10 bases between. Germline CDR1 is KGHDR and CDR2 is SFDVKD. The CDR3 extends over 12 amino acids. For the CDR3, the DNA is TGTGCCACCAGTGTACGGGGTCTTGGCTACACCTTC. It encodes CATSVRGLGYTF.

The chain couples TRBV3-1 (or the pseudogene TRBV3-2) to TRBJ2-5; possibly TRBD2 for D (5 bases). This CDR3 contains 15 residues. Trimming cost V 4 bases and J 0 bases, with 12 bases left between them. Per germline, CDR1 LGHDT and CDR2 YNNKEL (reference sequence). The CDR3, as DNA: TGTGCCAGCAGCCCCGGAGGTCGGCACCAAGAGACCCAGTACTTC. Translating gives CASSPGGRHQETQYF.

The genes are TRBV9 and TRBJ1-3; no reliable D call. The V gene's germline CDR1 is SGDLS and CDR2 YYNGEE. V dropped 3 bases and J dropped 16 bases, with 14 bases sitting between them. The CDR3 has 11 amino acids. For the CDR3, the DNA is TGTGCCAGCAGCGGCGGAGTCGGAGTGTATTTT. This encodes CASSGGVGVYF.

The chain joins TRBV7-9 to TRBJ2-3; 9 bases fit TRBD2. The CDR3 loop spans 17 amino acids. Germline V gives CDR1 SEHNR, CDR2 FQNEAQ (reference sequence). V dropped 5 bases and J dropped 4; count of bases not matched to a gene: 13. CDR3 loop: CASSPRRLADLPDTQYF. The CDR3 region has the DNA TGTGCCAGCAGCCCGCGTCGACTAGCGGATTTACCAGATACGCAGTATTTT.

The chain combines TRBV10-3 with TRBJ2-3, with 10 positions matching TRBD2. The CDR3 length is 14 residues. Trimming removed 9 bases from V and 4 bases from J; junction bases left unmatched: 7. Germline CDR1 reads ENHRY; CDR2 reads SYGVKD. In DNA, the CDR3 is TGTGCCATAACGCCAGCGGGGGGGTCAGATACGCAGTATTTT. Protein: CAITPAGGSDTQYF.

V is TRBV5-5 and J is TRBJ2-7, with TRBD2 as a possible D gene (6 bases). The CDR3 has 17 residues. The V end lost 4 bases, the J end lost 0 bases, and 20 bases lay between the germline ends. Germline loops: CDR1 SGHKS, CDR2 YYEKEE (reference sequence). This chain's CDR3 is CASSPLRRGSDSYEQYF. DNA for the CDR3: TGTGCCAGCAGCCCCCTACGGAGGGGATCGGACTCCTACGAGCAGTACTTC.

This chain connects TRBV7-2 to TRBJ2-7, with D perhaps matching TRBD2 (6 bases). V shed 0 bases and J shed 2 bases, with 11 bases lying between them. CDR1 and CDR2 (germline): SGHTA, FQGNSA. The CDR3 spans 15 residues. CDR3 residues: CASSLAGGTAYEQYF. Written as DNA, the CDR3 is TGTGCCAGCAGCTTAGCGGGCGGGACCGCCTACGAGCAGTACTTC.

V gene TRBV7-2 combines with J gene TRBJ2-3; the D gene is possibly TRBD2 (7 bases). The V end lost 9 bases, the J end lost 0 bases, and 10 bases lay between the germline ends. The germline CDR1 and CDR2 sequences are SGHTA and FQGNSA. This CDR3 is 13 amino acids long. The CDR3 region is CARAGASTDTQYF. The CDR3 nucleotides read TGTGCCAGGGCGGGGGCCAGCACAGATACGCAGTATTTT. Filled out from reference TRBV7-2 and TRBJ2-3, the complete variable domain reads GAGVSQSPSNKVTEKGKDVELRCDPISGHTALYWYRQSLGQGLEFLIYFQGNSAPDKSGLPSDRFSAERTGGSVSTLTIQRTQQEDSAVYLCARAGASTDTQYFGPGTRLTVL.

The CDR3 is CASSIPPGQGRAIQYF. The CDR3 DNA follows: TGTGCCAGCAGCATCCCACCGGGACAGGGGAGGGCCATTCAGTACTTC. The chain joins TRBV5-4 to TRBJ2-4; 10 nucleotides agree with TRBD1. Trimming cost V 4 bases and J 9 bases; bases outside gene matches: 13. CDR1 and CDR2 (germline): SGHNT, YYREEE (reference sequence). The CDR3 has 16 amino acids.

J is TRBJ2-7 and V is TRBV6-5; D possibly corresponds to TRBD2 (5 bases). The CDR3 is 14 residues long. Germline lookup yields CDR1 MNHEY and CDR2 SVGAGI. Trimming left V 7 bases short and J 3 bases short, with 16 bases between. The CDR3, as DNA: TGTGCCAGCAACACTGTAGGAGGATTCTACGAGCAGTACTTC. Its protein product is CASNTVGGFYEQYF.

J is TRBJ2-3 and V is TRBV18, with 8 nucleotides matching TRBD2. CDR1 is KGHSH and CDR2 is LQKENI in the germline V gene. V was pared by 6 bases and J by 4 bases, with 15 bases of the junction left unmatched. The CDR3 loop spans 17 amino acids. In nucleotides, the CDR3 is TGTGCCAGCTCCACAGGTGCGGGGGGCTCCTTTGCAGATACGCAGTATTTT. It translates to CASSTGAGGSFADTQYF.

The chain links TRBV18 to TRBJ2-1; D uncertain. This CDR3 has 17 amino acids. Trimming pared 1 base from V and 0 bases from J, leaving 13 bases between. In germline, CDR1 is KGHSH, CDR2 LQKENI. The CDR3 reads CASSPRFQADSYNEQFF. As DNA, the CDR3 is TGTGCCAGCTCACCACGGTTTCAGGCTGACTCCTACAATGAGCAGTTCTTC.

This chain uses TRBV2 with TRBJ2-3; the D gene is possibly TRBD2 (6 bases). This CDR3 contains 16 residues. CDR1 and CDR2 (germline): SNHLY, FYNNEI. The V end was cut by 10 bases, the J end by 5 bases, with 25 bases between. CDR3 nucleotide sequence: TGTGCCACCTCCTCACCGGGACGATCCGGGGGAGATACGCAGTATTTT. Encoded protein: CATSSPGRSGGDTQYF.

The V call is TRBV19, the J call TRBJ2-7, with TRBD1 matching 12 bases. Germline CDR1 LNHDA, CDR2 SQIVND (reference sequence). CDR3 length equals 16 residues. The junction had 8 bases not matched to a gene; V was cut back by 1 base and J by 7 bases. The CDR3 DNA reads TGTGCCAGTAGTATAGGTGGGACAGGGGGCATATGGGAGCAGTACTTC. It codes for CASSIGGTGGIWEQYF.

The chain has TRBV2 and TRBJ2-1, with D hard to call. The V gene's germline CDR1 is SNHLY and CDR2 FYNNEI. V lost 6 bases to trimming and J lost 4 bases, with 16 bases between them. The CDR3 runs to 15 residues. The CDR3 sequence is CASRALAANYNEQFF. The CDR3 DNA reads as TGTGCCAGCAGGGCCCTGGCGGCGAATTACAATGAGCAGTTCTTC.

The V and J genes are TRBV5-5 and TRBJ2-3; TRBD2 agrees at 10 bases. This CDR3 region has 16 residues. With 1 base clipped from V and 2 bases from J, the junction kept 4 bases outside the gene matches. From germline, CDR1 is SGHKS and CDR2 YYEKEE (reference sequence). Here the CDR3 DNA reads TGTGCCAGCAGCTTGCAACTAGCGGGGCTCACAGATACGCAGTATTTT. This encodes CASSLQLAGLTDTQYF.

In DNA, the CDR3 is TGTGCCAGCAGTACGGGTCCAGATACGCAGTATTTT. Translation gives CASSTGPDTQYF. The chain is built from TRBV28 and TRBJ2-3; D unresolved. V was pared by 5 bases and J by 4 bases, with 7 bases between. In germline, CDR1 is MDHEN, CDR2 SYDVKM. CDR3 length: 12 residues.